This entry lists 19 T cell receptor beta chains sequenced from one sample in a study of T cell responses to AZD1222 COVID-19 vaccine. Profiled with immunoSEQ multiplex PCR; TCRdb holds only in-frame clones, not every one. The sample gives roughly 260,000 clones, more than 80% of which show up once; 0.5% to 0.65% is in the top ten. The material sequenced was peripheral blood, taken on day 0 of AZD1222 vaccination. The receptors were gathered from an adult in good health.

The genes are TRBV4-3 and TRBJ2-1, with TRBD2 as a possible D gene (6 bases). The CDR3 is 14 residues long. Deletions cut 0 bases from V and 12 bases from J, with 15 bases between. Germline loops: CDR1 LGHNA, CDR2 YSLEER. The CDR3 DNA follows: TGCGCCAGCAGCCAAGATCAGGGCACTAGCTTGCAGTTCTTC. Translation: CASSQDQGTSLQFF.

This rearrangement joins TRBV3-1 (or the pseudogene TRBV3-2) to TRBJ1-2; D is uncertain. V lost 1 base and J lost 4, with 13 bases in between. CDR3 length equals 15 residues. Per the germline V gene, CDR1 is LGHDT and CDR2 is YNNKEL (reference sequence). The CDR3 sequence: CASSQASWTLYGYTF. The CDR3 DNA is TGTGCCAGCAGCCAAGCTTCTTGGACGCTCTATGGCTACACCTTC.

This chain links TRBV5-4 with TRBJ2-7; 9 bases map to TRBD2. Germline V CDR1 and CDR2: SGHNT, YYREEE (reference sequence). The V segment lost 7 bases and the J segment 2 bases; nucleotides outside the gene matches: 10. The CDR3 sequence is 15 residues long. CDR3 coding DNA: TGTGCCAGCGGTGGAGCGGCTAGCGGGACCTACGAGCAGTACTTC. Protein sequence: CASGGAASGTYEQYF.

The chain joins TRBV5-1 to TRBJ1-1; TRBD1 agrees at 9 bases. After removal of 3 bases from V and 0 bases from J, the junction contained 9 bases not matched to a gene. The CDR3 runs 17 residues. Germline V gives CDR1 SGHRS, CDR2 YFSETQ. The chain's CDR3 is CASSYLGTGRVNTEAFF. The CDR3 nucleotides are TGCGCCAGCAGCTACCTCGGGACAGGGAGGGTGAACACTGAAGCTTTCTTT.

The V gene is TRBV9, the J gene TRBJ1-1, with D uncertain. Germline V gives CDR1 SGDLS, CDR2 YYNGEE. The CDR3 is made up of 15 amino acids. V was cut by 0 bases and J by 4 bases, with 13 bases left in between. The CDR3 DNA reads as TGTGCCAGCAGCGTAGATGGATTTTCGAGCACTGAAGCTTTCTTT. Translation: CASSVDGFSSTEAFF.

This clone came up once. The chain has TRBV9 and TRBJ2-7; D not resolved. V lost 0 bases, J lost 3 bases, and 10 bases lay in between. Germline-derived CDR1 and CDR2 are SGDLS and YYNGEE. This CDR3 is built from 14 residues. CDR3 in DNA: TGTGCCAGCAGCGTAGACCCAGCCGGCTACGAGCAGTACTTC. Translating gives CASSVDPAGYEQYF.

The chain recombines TRBV7-9 with TRBJ1-1, with D perhaps TRBD1 (6 bases). Trimming removed 3 bases at V and 0 bases at J, with 11 bases between. Germline V gives CDR1 SEHNR, CDR2 FQNEAQ (reference sequence). The CDR3 is made up of 15 amino acids. This chain's CDR3 is CASSFFRGMNTEAFF. The CDR3 DNA follows: TGTGCCAGCAGCTTTTTCAGGGGAATGAACACTGAAGCTTTCTTT. The variable domain in full, with the rest retrieved from reference TRBV7-9 and TRBJ1-1, is DTGVSQNPRHKITKRGQNVTFRCDPISEHNRLYWYRQTLGQGPEFLTYFQNEAQLEKSRLLSDRFSAERPKGSFSTLEIQRTEQGDSAMYLCASSFFRGMNTEAFFGQGTRLTVV.

The CDR3 DNA follows: TGTGCCAGCTCACCTCTGTACTCCTACAATGAGCAGTTCTTC. This gives the protein CASSPLYSYNEQFF. The V gene is TRBV18, the J gene TRBJ2-1; D not certain. The V gene lost 3 bases and the J gene lost 0 bases, with 6 bases spanning the gap. The CDR3 spans 14 residues. Germline values: CDR1 KGHSH, CDR2 LQKENI.

The chain recombines TRBV28 with TRBJ2-5, with TRBD2 matching over 7 bases. The CDR3 has 13 amino acids. The J segment lost 2 bases and the V segment lost 8 bases, leaving 5 bases of the junction unmatched. The germline V gene encodes CDR1 MDHEN and CDR2 SYDVKM. CDR3 sequence: CASGLAVQETQYF. In DNA, the CDR3 is TGTGCCAGCGGCCTAGCGGTACAAGAGACCCAGTACTTC. Combining the CDR3 with reference TRBV28 and TRBJ2-5 gives the whole variable domain DVKVTQSSRYLVKRTGEKVFLECVQDMDHENMFWYRQDPGLGLRLIYFSYDVKMKEKGDIPEGYSVSREKKERFSLILESASTNQTSMYLCASGLAVQETQYFGPGTRLLVL.

This chain connects TRBV9 to TRBJ1-5; TRBD1 matches 12 bases. The germline V gene encodes CDR1 SGDLS and CDR2 YYNGEE. This CDR3 region has 19 residues. Trimming removed 2 bases from V and 5 bases from J; junction bases left unmatched: 14. The CDR3 here is CASSVRDRGRGHLDQPQHF. The CDR3 region has the DNA TGTGCCAGCAGCGTCCGGGACAGGGGGCGCGGTCATTTGGATCAGCCCCAGCATTTT. Full variable domain (outside the CDR3, taken from reference TRBV9 and TRBJ1-5): DSGVTQTPKHLITATGQRVTLRCSPRSGDLSVYWYQQSLDQGLQFLIQYYNGEERAKGNILERFSAQQFPDLHSELNLSSLELGDSALYFCASSVRDRGRGHLDQPQHFGDGTRLSIL.

V is TRBV19 and J is TRBJ2-1; tentatively, D is TRBD1 (5 bases). This CDR3 region has 13 residues. Germline assignment: CDR1 LNHDA and CDR2 SQIVND (reference sequence). V shed 4 bases and J shed 6 bases, with 10 bases lying between them. The CDR3 sequence: CASSKIGANEQFF. The CDR3, as DNA: TGTGCCAGTAGTAAGATTGGGGCCAATGAGCAGTTCTTC. Variable domain in full (rest from reference TRBV19 and TRBJ2-1): DGGITQSPKYLFRKEGQNVTLSCEQNLNHDAMYWYRQDPGQGLRLIYYSQIVNDFQKGDIAEGYSVSREKKESFPLTVTSAQKNPTAFYLCASSKIGANEQFFGPGTRLTVL.

CDR3: CASSFPQTGYGYTF. In nucleotides, the CDR3 is TGTGCCAGCAGTTTCCCCCAGACGGGCTATGGCTACACCTTC. The chain carries TRBV28 and TRBJ1-2; D is unresolved. V was trimmed by 3 bases and J by 4 bases, leaving 12 bases between them. This CDR3 comprises 14 residues. Per the germline V gene, CDR1 is MDHEN and CDR2 is SYDVKM.

V gene TRBV2 combines with J gene TRBJ2-7; D perhaps matches TRBD1 (7 bases). This CDR3 spans 13 amino acids. The germline gives CDR1 SNHLY, CDR2 FYNNEI. Trimming removed 4 bases from V and 6 bases from J, with 13 bases in between. CDR3 sequence reads: CASSGQGGFEQYF. CDR3 DNA sequence: TGTGCCAGCAGTGGACAGGGAGGTTTCGAGCAGTACTTC.

V and J are TRBV15 and TRBJ1-6; no clear D gene. The CDR3 is 18 amino acids. Germline CDR1 LNHNV, CDR2 YYDKDF (reference sequence). V was pared by 4 bases and J by 7 bases, with 23 bases between. The chain's CDR3 is CATSTGGLDRRRNSPLHF. The CDR3 nucleotides are TGTGCCACCAGCACCGGAGGTTTGGACCGCCGGAGGAATTCACCCCTCCACTTT.

The V gene is TRBV4-3, the J gene TRBJ1-3; D call uncertain. Looked up from germline, CDR1 is LGHNA and CDR2 is YSLEER. CDR3 size: 13 residues. Trimming cost V 0 bases and J 4 bases, with 4 bases left between them. CDR3 loop: CASSQDQGNTIYF. The CDR3 DNA follows: TGCGCCAGCAGCCAAGATCAGGGAAACACCATATATTTT.

V and J are TRBV7-2 and TRBJ2-7; D is unresolved. Trimming removed 1 base from V and 4 bases from J, with 14 bases in between. Germline V gives CDR1 SGHTA, CDR2 FQGNSA. The CDR3 is made up of 15 amino acids. The CDR3 bases are TGTGCCAGCAGCTTAGAGGACCAACCTAGTTACGAGCAGTACTTC. Translating it yields CASSLEDQPSYEQYF.

V and J are TRBV19 and TRBJ2-3, with D perhaps matching TRBD2 (5 bases). The germline V and J ends were trimmed by 7 bases and 0 bases, with 14 bases remaining between them. The CDR3 sequence is 15 residues long. CDR1 LNHDA and CDR2 SQIVND come from the germline V gene (reference sequence). CDR3 sequence (DNA): TGTGCCAGTAACCCCCTTGGGAGTAGCACAGATACGCAGTATTTT. Encoded protein: CASNPLGSSTDTQYF.

V usage is TRBV4-1 and J usage is TRBJ1-5, with D unresolved. The CDR3 spans 14 residues. Per the germline V gene, CDR1 is MGHRA and CDR2 is YSYEKL. Trimming took 4 bases from V and 4 from J, leaving 11 bases between them. CDR3 nucleotides: TGCGCCAGCAGCCCGCGGCTGGGGAATCAGCCCCAGCATTTT. It is translated as CASSPRLGNQPQHF.

The rearrangement uses TRBV24-1 and TRBJ2-6; D remains unclear. The germline CDR1 and CDR2 sequences are KGHDR and SFDVKD. The CDR3 runs 14 residues. Trimming took 5 bases from V and 1 from J, leaving 5 bases between them. In DNA, the CDR3 is TGTGCCACCAGTGCGGCATCTGGGGCCAACGTCCTGACTTTC. Residues: CATSAASGANVLTF.